The text below deals with one T cell receptor (beta chain). These data belong to a study of CD8 T cells in ankylosing spondylitis. TCRdb re-derived calls from the 5' RACE reads in MiXCR, one entry per CDR3 protein. This table holds 150,000 to 200,000 distinct CDR3 sequences, approximately 32% found once. There are 12 residues in the CDR3. V gave up 6 bases and J gave up 10 bases, with 14 bases separating them. The receptor was isolated from a male donor with ankylosing spondylitis. The V gene is TRBV12-3 or TRBV12-4, the J gene TRBJ2-3, with D possibly being TRBD1 (7 bases). The sequenced sample consisted of synovial fluid, either unsorted or a sorted T cell fraction (not recorded which). The chain's CDR3 is CASSQGGGAQYF. The CDR3 nucleotides read TGTGCCAGCAGCCAAGGGGGCGGGGCGCAGTATTTT.